These 27 T cell receptor beta chains came from one sample sequenced in a study of blood T cell repertoires in COVID-19. This table comes from immunoSEQ multiplex PCR, and its TCRdb copy is limited to in-frame clones, with some not included. The sample has some 140,000 clones, around 90% seen once; the top ten hold 0.5% to 0.55%. Sequencing was carried out using peripheral blood. The receptors were gathered from a man in his forties or fifties with acute or convalescent COVID-19.

V gene TRBV19 combines with J gene TRBJ2-4; 10 bases agree with TRBD1. This CDR3 spans 15 amino acids. Germline trimming cut 5 bases from V and 5 bases from J; bases unmatched to any gene: 6. Germline V gives CDR1 LNHDA, CDR2 SQIVND (reference sequence). The CDR3 DNA reads as TGTGCCAGTAGTCTGGACAGGGGGAAGCAAAACATTCAGTACTTC. Its translation: CASSLDRGKQNIQYF.

The chain recombines TRBV19 with TRBJ1-5; D gene ambiguous. CDR3 length: 15 amino acids. V was trimmed by 6 bases and J by 0 bases, leaving 12 bases between them. Germline-derived CDR1 and CDR2 are LNHDA and SQIVND (reference sequence). This CDR3 is CASRLTRYSNQPQHF. The CDR3 DNA sequence: TGTGCCAGTAGACTGACAAGATATAGCAATCAGCCCCAGCATTTT.

The chain is built from TRBV28 and TRBJ2-2, with 10 positions matching TRBD2. Germline values: CDR1 MDHEN, CDR2 SYDVKM. The CDR3 extends over 19 amino acids. The V gene end was trimmed by 6 bases and the J gene end by 4 bases; junction bases not matched to a gene: 17. The CDR3 loop is CASSLKRAQREGPTGELFF. Written as DNA, the CDR3 is TGTGCCAGCAGCCTGAAGCGAGCCCAGCGGGAGGGCCCCACCGGGGAGCTGTTTTTT.

CDR3 bases: TGTGCCAGCAGCTTAGTTTTTGCGGGGGAAGAGACCCAGTACTTC. Residues: CASSLVFAGEETQYF. The rearrangement links TRBV7-2 to TRBJ2-5; 7 bases are shared with TRBD2. Germline V gene lookup returns CDR1 SGHTA and CDR2 FQGNSA. This CDR3 region has 15 residues. V shed 1 base and J 3 bases; nucleotides not matched to a gene: 5.

This rearrangement joins TRBV7-2 to TRBJ1-2; maybe TRBD1 (5 bases). Germline assignment: CDR1 SGHTA and CDR2 FQGNSA. The V end was cut by 4 bases, the J end by 8 bases, with 11 bases between. The CDR3 runs to 12 residues. As DNA, the CDR3 is TGTGCCAGCAGCTCCAACAGGAAGGGCTACACCTTC. Its protein product is CASSSNRKGYTF.

V and J are TRBV12-3 or TRBV12-4 and TRBJ1-1; D might be TRBD1 (5 bases). This CDR3 comprises 13 residues. The V gene lost 1 base and the J gene lost 3 bases, with 6 bases spanning the gap. Here the CDR3 reads CASSLDRHTEAFF. The CDR3 bases are TGTGCCAGCAGTTTAGACAGGCACACTGAAGCTTTCTTT.

The V and J genes are TRBV3-1 (or the pseudogene TRBV3-2) and TRBJ1-6; D gene ambiguous. The V gene's germline CDR1 is LGHDT and CDR2 YNNKEL (reference sequence). Trimming took off 5 bases at V and 6 bases at J, with 14 bases between the two ends. The CDR3 has 15 amino acids. The CDR3 sequence: CASSLSAPGNSPLHF. Written as DNA, the CDR3 is TGTGCCAGCAGCTTAAGCGCCCCGGGTAATTCACCCCTCCACTTT.

This chain uses TRBV7-2 with TRBJ1-2; D gene ambiguous. This CDR3 region has 13 residues. Germline V lookup: CDR1 SGHTA, CDR2 FQGNSA. Trimming removed 6 bases from V and 2 bases from J, with 10 bases in between. In nucleotides, the CDR3 is TGTGCCAGCAGTTCAAATTTCAACTATGGCTACACCTTC. Translation gives CASSSNFNYGYTF.

The chain joins TRBV11-2 to TRBJ2-2, with D possibly being TRBD2 (6 bases). The V end was cut by 2 bases, the J end by 3 bases, with 22 bases between. CDR3 length: 19 amino acids. CDR1 and CDR2 (germline): SGHAT, FQNNGV. The CDR3 DNA is TGTGCCAGCAGCTTAAACAGCGGACTACTGCGGCGATACACCGGGGAGCTGTTTTTT. Amino acids: CASSLNSGLLRRYTGELFF.

J is TRBJ1-5 and V is TRBV28; D is uncertain. V was clipped by 2 bases and J by 3 bases, with 8 bases between them. The V gene's germline CDR1 is MDHEN and CDR2 SYDVKM. The CDR3 extends over 14 amino acids. The CDR3 DNA reads TGTGCCAGCAGTTTAAGAGGGTCCAATCAGCCCCAGCATTTT. Amino acid sequence: CASSLRGSNQPQHF.

This chain's CDR3 is CACDRAGAPLHF. In DNA form, the CDR3 reads TGTGCCTGTGACAGGGCCGGGGCACCCCTCCACTTT. The V gene is TRBV30, the J gene TRBJ1-6, with 7 nucleotides matching TRBD1. Trimming took 6 bases from V and 11 from J; bases not matched to a gene: 7. The CDR3 is 12 residues long. Germline V gene lookup returns CDR1 GTSNPN and CDR2 SVGIG (reference sequence).

This sequence joins TRBV4-1 and TRBJ2-1, with D possibly being TRBD2 (7 bases). V shed 0 bases and J shed 4 bases, with 13 bases lying between them. The CDR3 totals 16 residues. CDR1 and CDR2 from the germline V gene are MGHRA and YSYEKL. The CDR3 DNA is TGCGCCAGCAGCCAAGATACAGGGAGGGGTTACAATGAGCAGTTCTTC. Translated: CASSQDTGRGYNEQFF.

The chain employs TRBV4-1 and TRBJ2-1, with 11 bases identical to TRBD2. The germline V gene has CDR1 MGHRA and CDR2 YSYEKL. This CDR3 comprises 19 residues. V was clipped by 5 bases and J by 4 bases; unmatched bases: 16. Here the CDR3 DNA reads TGCGCCAGCAGCTACCGGACTAGCGGGTTTCCCTTAGCGTACAATGAGCAGTTCTTC. Translated, it gives CASSYRTSGFPLAYNEQFF.

The rearrangement uses TRBV12-1 and TRBJ1-6; the table's D call, TRBD1, has no DNA check behind it. TRBV12-1 is labeled a pseudogene. This CDR3 is 17 amino acids long. The DNA for the CDR3 is TGTGCCAGCAGCCCTTGCCGGGACACCCCCGGGCATTCACCCCTCCACTTT. Protein: CASSPCRDTPGHSPLHF.

This clone came up once. The chain recombines TRBV3-1 (or the pseudogene TRBV3-2) with TRBJ2-1; D may be TRBD2 (6 bases). CDR1 is LGHDT, CDR2 YNNKEL, per germline (reference sequence). The CDR3 spans 13 residues. V lost 5 bases, J lost 7 bases, and 12 bases lay in between. The CDR3 nucleotides are TGTGCCAGCAGCTTCTTCGGAGGGAATGAGCAGTTCTTC. Translated: CASSFFGGNEQFF.

Of note for this clone: The DNA is omitted, as the CDR3 cannot be located on it reliably, and the CDR3 follows TCRdb's listing. V and J are TRBV9 and TRBJ1-1. Germline CDR1 SGDLS, CDR2 YYNGEE. The CDR3 contains 13 residues when both ends are counted. The CDR3 region is CASSLFGSGSPFF.

This chain connects TRBV2 to TRBJ2-3; 8 bases line up with TRBD2. Germline V gene lookup returns CDR1 SNHLY and CDR2 FYNNEI. Trimming took 4 bases from V and 3 from J; bases not matched to a gene: 6. This CDR3 contains 15 residues. CDR3 protein: CASSVTSERTDTQYF. DNA for the CDR3: TGTGCCAGCAGTGTGACTAGCGAGAGGACAGATACGCAGTATTTT.

J is TRBJ2-1 and V is TRBV5-1; TRBD1 matches 8 bases. After removal of 0 bases from V and 1 base from J, the junction contained 3 bases not matched to a gene. Germline CDR1 and CDR2: SGHRS and YFSETQ. The CDR3 loop spans 16 amino acids. The CDR3 here is CASSLGQGASYNEQFF. Here the CDR3 DNA reads TGCGCCAGCAGCTTGGGGCAGGGGGCATCCTACAATGAGCAGTTCTTC.

The rearrangement uses TRBV5-8 and TRBJ2-5; 9 positions agree with TRBD1. The CDR3 extends over 15 amino acids. V lost 1 base, J lost 5 bases, and 6 bases stayed unmatched. Per germline, CDR1 SGHTS and CDR2 YDEGEE. CDR3 DNA: TGTGCCAGCAGCTTGTACAGGGGGCAGGGGGAGACCCAGTACTTC. It codes for CASSLYRGQGETQYF.

The rearrangement links TRBV30 to TRBJ1-5; no clear D gene. CDR3 size: 15 residues. Trimming took 3 bases from V and 0 from J, leaving 12 bases between them. Germline V CDR1 and CDR2: GTSNPN, SVGIG (reference sequence). CDR3 bases: TGTGCCTGGAGGATCCGGGGTTCTAGCAATCAGCCCCAGCATTTT. Protein sequence: CAWRIRGSSNQPQHF.

The chain recombines TRBV19 with TRBJ1-2; no firm D call. CDR3 size: 13 residues. Germline lookup yields CDR1 LNHDA and CDR2 SQIVND (reference sequence). V was shortened by 8 bases and J by 5 bases, with 15 bases between the two germline ends. CDR3 nucleotide sequence: TGTGCCAGTTCTCAGTATCGTTCTTATGGCTACACCTTC. The encoded protein is CASSQYRSYGYTF.

V gene TRBV19 combines with J gene TRBJ2-1, with 12 bases that match TRBD2. This CDR3 has 16 amino acids. The germline CDR1 and CDR2 sequences are LNHDA and SQIVND (reference sequence). J was trimmed by 8 bases and V by 3 bases; bases with no gene match: 8. Here the CDR3 DNA reads TGTGCCAGTAGTATTCGACTAGCGGGAGTGGTGTATGAGCAGTTCTTC. Residues: CASSIRLAGVVYEQFF.

This clone has just one count. The chain carries TRBV7-2 and TRBJ2-3, with a tentative D call TRBD2 (5 bases). Trimming cost V 1 base and J 2 bases, with 10 bases left between them. Germline lookup yields CDR1 SGHTA and CDR2 FQGNSA. The CDR3 loop spans 15 amino acids. The CDR3 reads CASSLDFGDTDTQYF. Here the CDR3 DNA reads TGTGCCAGCAGCTTAGACTTCGGGGACACAGATACGCAGTATTTT.

The rearrangement links TRBV28 to TRBJ1-2; D might be TRBD1 (6 bases). V lost 3 bases and J lost 7, with 15 bases in between. Per germline, CDR1 MDHEN and CDR2 SYDVKM. CDR3 length: 14 amino acids. The CDR3 nucleotides are TGTGCCAGCAGTTTGCAGGGGATTTTCAGTGGCTACACCTTC. It encodes CASSLQGIFSGYTF.

This clone has more than one count but fewer than ten. The chain employs TRBV18 and TRBJ1-6, with TRBD1 matching 10 bases. Trimming took 3 bases from V and 13 from J; bases not matched to a gene: 9. The CDR3 covers 15 residues. The germline gives CDR1 KGHSH, CDR2 LQKENI. The CDR3 sequence is CASSPGQGDFSPLHF. The CDR3 bases are TGTGCCAGCTCACCTGGACAGGGGGATTTCTCCCCCCTCCACTTT.

The chain has TRBV28 and TRBJ1-6; D may be TRBD1 (6 bases). The CDR3 has 15 amino acids. From germline, CDR1 is MDHEN and CDR2 SYDVKM. V was clipped by 6 bases and J by 5 bases, with 14 bases between them. The CDR3 DNA is TGTGCCAGCAGACGCCAGGGGACCAATAATTCACCCCTCCACTTT. Its protein product is CASRRQGTNNSPLHF.

This sequence joins TRBV6-2 or TRBV6-3 and TRBJ2-5, with D maybe TRBD2 (5 bases). The CDR3 has 15 residues. With 2 bases removed from V and 0 bases from J, the gap between germline ends came to 10 bases. Germline V gives CDR1 MNHEY, CDR2 SVGEGT. CDR3 loop: CASSYGDSDQETQYF. The CDR3 DNA sequence: TGTGCCAGCAGTTACGGGGATAGCGACCAAGAGACCCAGTACTTC.